This TCR beta chain is drawn from a study of cytomegalovirus exposure and HLA in healthy donors. As for the study in general: Caucasian-associated ancestry cluster membership applied to approximately 84% of around 400 genotyped donors.

The junction had 13 bases not matched to a gene; V was cut back by 6 bases and J by 0 bases. The germline CDR1 and CDR2 sequences are MNHEY and SMNVEV (reference sequence). The CDR3 loop spans 20 amino acids. In the PCR, 60 Vbeta and 13 Jbeta primers were used. Generated by immunoSEQ multiplex PCR, the TCRdb table keeps only in-frame clones and is missing some. The table has some 85,000 clones, about 88% seen once. The TCR originated in a woman in her 50s in good health and CMV-seronegative. Sequenced sample: PBMCs. This chain connects TRBV27 to TRBJ2-1; 14 bases agree with TRBD2. CDR3 nucleotides: TGTGCCAGCAGCCCCTACTTTCGACTAGCGGGAGGGAGCTCCTACAATGAGCAGTTCTTC. Its protein is CASSPYFRLAGGSSYNEQFF.